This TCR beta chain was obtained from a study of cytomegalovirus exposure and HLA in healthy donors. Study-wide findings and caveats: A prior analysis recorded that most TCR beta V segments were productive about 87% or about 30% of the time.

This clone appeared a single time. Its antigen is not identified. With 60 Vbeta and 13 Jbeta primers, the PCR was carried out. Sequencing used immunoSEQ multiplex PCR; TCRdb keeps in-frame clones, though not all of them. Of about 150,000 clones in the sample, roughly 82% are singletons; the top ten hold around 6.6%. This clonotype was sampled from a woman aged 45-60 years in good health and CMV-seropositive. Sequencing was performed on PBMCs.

The CDR3 spells CASSYADRGSTDTQYF. CDR3 nucleotide sequence: TGTGCCAGCAGTTACGCCGACAGGGGGAGCACAGATACGCAGTATTTT. The J gene is TRBJ2-3, the V gene TRBV9, with TRBD1 matching over 9 bases. Per germline, CDR1 SGDLS and CDR2 YYNGEE. The CDR3 sequence is 16 residues long. The trim removed 5 bases at V and 0 bases at J, leaving 7 bases unmatched.